This T cell receptor beta chain was sequenced in a study of regulatory T cells in long-lasting Graves disease. Study observations and caveats: Few sampled subjects may have lowered accuracy.

Arm-PCR of CDR3 regions and iRepertoire HTBI primers were used to build TCR beta libraries. A single record per CDR3 protein comes from TCRdb applying MiXCR to the multiplex PCR reads. The table includes 530,000 or so distinct CDR3 sequences, around an eighth detected once. Time point noted: newly diagnosed GD, antithyroid drugs for less than 3 months. From RNA extracted from PBMCs, the TCR library was made. The authors drew about 9 milliliters of peripheral blood into EDTA tubes. CDR3 size: 16 residues. With V trimmed by 4 bases and J by 4 bases, 11 bases remained unmatched. Germline V CDR1 and CDR2: MNHEY, SVGEGT. This clonotype was found many times. Its specificity is unknown. These same records also appear under a second study, on T cells in Graves' hyperthyroidism and ophthalmopathy. From that study: The primer set for the first-round RT-PCR of the TCR CDR3 was HTBI.

This TCR derives from a man aged 25-45 years with Graves disease. The specimen was peripheral blood mononuclear cells (PBMCs), collected at new diagnosis, from a patient treated with antithyroid drugs. The chain uses TRBV6-2 or TRBV6-3 and TRBJ2-3, with TRBD2 identical over 7 bases. For the CDR3, the DNA is TGTGCCAGCAGTTGGACCGAGGGGAGGGCCGCAGATACGCAGTATTTT. Encoded protein: CASSWTEGRAADTQYF.